This entry is about one TCR beta chain. Its antigen is unknown. Germline V lookup: CDR1 SGHTA, CDR2 FQGTGA. The CDR3 contains 13 residues. V was clipped by 0 bases and J by 0 bases, with 3 bases between them. This entry comes from a study of response to subunit inactivated influenza vaccine. Study-level findings and limits: New T cells are recruited in small numbers by each seasonal influenza vaccination, according to the authors' suggestion.

TCRdb re-called the RT-PCR reads through MiXCR, storing one row per CDR3 protein. The sample shows more than 700,000 distinct CDR3 sequences, about 20% of them seen only once. The sequenced sample was PBMCs from blood, obtained about 5 days after vaccination. This TCR was recovered from a man aged 50 or older who received an inactivated influenza vaccine. This sequence joins TRBV7-3 and TRBJ2-7; D gene ambiguous. The CDR3 loop reads CASSLTHSYEQYF. As DNA, the CDR3 is TGTGCCAGCAGCTTAACACACTCCTACGAGCAGTACTTC.